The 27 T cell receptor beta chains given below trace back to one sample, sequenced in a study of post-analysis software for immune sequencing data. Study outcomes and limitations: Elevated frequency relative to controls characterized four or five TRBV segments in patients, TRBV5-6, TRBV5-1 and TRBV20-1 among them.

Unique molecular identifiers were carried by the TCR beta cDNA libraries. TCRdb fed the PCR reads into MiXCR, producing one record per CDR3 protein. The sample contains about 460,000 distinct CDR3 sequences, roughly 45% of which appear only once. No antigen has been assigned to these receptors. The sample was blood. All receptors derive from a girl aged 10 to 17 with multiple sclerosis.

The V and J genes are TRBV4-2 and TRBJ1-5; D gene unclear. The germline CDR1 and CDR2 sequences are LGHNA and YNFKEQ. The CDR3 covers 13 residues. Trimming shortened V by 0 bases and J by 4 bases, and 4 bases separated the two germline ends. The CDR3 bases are TGTGCCAGCAGCCAAGATGGGAATCAGCCCCAGCATTTT. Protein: CASSQDGNQPQHF.

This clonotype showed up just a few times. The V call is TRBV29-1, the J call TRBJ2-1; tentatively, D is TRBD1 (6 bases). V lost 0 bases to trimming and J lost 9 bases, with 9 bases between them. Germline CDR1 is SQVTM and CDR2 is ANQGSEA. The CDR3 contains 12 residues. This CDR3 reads CSVEDRGGEQFF. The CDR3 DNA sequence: TGCAGCGTTGAAGATCGAGGGGGTGAGCAGTTCTTC.

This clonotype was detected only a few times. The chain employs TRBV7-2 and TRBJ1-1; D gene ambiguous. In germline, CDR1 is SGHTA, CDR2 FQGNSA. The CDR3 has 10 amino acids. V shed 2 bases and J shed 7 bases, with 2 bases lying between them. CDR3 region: CASSLSEAFF. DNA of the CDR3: TGTGCCAGCAGCTTAAGTGAAGCTTTCTTT.

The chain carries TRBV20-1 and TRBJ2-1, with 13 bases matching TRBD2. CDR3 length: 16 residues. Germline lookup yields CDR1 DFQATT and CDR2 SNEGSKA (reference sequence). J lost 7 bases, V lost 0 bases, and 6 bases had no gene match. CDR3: CSARDPGLAGLNEQFF. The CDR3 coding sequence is TGCAGTGCTAGAGATCCGGGACTAGCGGGATTGAATGAGCAGTTCTTC.

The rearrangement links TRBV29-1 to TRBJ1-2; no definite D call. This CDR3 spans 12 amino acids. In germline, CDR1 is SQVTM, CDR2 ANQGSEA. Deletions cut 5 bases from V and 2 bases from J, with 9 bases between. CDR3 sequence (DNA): TGCAGCGTTAAAAGCGACAACTATGGCTACACCTTC. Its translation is CSVKSDNYGYTF.

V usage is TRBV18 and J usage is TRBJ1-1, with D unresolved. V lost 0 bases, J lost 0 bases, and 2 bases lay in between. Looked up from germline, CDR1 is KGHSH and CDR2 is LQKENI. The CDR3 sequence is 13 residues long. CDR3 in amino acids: CASSPPVNTEAFF. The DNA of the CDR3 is TGTGCCAGCTCACCACCAGTGAACACTGAAGCTTTCTTT.

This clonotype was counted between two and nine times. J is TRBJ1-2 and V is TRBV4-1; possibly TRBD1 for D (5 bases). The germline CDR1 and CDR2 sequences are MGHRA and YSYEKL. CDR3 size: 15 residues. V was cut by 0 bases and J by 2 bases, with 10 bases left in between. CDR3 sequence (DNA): TGCGCCAGCAGCCAAGAAGATGGGGGAAACTATGGCTACACCTTC. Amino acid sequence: CASSQEDGGNYGYTF.

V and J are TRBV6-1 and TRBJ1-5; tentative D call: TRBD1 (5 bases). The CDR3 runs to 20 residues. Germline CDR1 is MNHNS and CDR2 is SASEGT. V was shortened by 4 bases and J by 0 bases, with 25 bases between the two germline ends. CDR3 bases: TGTGCCAGCAGTGTTGATCTAAGAGGGGCTTTCTTCACTAGCAATCAGCCCCAGCATTTT. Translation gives CASSVDLRGAFFTSNQPQHF.

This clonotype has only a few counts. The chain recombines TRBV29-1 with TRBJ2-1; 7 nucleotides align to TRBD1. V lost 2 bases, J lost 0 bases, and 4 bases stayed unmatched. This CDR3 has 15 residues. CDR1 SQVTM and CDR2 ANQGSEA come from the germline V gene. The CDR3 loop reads CSVERTGGSYNEQFF. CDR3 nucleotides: TGCAGCGTTGAAAGGACAGGCGGCTCCTACAATGAGCAGTTCTTC.

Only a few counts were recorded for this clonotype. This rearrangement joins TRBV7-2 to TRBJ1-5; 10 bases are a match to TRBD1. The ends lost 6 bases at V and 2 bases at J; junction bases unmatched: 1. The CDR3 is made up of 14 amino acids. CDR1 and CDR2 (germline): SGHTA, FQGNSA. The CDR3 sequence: CASSGQGGNQPQHF. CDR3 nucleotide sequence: TGTGCCAGCAGTGGACAGGGGGGCAATCAGCCCCAGCATTTT.

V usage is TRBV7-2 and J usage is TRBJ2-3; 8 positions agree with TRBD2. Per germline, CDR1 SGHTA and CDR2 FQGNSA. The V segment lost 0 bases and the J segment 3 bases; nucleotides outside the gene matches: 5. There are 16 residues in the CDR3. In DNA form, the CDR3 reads TGTGCCAGCAGCTTAGCTGGTCGACTAGCGACAGATACGCAGTATTTT. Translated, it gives CASSLAGRLATDTQYF.

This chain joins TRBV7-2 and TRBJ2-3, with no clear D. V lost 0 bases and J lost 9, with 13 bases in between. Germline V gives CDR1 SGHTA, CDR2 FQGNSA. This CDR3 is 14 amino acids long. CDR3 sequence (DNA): TGTGCCAGCAGCTTAGCAACAGCCGTTGGGACGCAGTATTTT. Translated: CASSLATAVGTQYF.

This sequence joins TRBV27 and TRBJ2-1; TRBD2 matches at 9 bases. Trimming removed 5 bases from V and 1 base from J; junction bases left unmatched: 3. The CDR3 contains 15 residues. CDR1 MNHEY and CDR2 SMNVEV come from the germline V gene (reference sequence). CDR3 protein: CASSIGLASYNEQFF. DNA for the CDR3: TGTGCCAGCAGTATCGGACTAGCGTCCTACAATGAGCAGTTCTTC.

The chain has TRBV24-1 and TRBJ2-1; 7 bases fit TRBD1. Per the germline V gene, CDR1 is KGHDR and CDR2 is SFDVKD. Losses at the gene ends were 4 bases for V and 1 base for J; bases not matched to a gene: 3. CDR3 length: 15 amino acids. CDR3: CATSEETGSYNEQFF. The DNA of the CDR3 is TGTGCCACCAGTGAAGAGACAGGGTCCTACAATGAGCAGTTCTTC.

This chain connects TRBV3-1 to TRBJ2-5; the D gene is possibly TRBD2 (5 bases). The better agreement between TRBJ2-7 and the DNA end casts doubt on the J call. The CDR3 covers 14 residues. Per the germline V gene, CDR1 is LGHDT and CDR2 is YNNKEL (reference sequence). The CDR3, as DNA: TGTGCCAGCAGCCAGTCTAGCACTATACACGAGCAGTACTTC. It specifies CASSQSSTIHEQYF.

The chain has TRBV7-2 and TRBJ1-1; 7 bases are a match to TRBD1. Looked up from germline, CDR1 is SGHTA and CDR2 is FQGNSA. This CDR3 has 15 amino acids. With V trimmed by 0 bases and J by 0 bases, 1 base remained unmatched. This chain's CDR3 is CASSLAGGMNTEAFF. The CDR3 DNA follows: TGTGCCAGCAGCTTAGCAGGGGGCATGAACACTGAAGCTTTCTTT.

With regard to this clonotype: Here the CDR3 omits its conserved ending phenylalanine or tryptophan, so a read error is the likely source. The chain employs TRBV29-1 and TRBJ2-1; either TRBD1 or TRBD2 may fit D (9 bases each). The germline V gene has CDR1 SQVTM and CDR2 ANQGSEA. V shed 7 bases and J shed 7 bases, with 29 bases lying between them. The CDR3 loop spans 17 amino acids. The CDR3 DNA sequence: TGCAGCGCCAAACAGGGGGCAGAAGCGGGAGGCTGGAATGAGCAGTTCGTC. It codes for CSAKQGAEAGGWNEQFV.

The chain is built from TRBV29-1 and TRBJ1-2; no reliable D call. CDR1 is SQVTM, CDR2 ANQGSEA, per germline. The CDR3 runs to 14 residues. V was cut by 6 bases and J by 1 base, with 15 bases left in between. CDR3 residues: CSVSGRLGNYGYTF. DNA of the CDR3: TGCAGCGTATCCGGCAGGCTGGGTAACTATGGCTACACCTTC.

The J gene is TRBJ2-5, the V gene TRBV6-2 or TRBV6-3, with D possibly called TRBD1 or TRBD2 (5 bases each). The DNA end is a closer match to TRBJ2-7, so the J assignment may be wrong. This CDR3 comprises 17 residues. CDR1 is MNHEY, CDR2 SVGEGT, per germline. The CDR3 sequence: CASNPKPGTARSYEQYF. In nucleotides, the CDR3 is TGTGCCAGCAATCCAAAACCCGGGACGGCGAGGTCCTACGAGCAGTACTTC.

The CDR3 region has the DNA TGTGCCAGCAGTTTAATACTGGGACGGATTACGGATGGCTACACCTTC. The encoded protein is CASSLILGRITDGYTF. The rearrangement joins TRBV28 to TRBJ1-2; possible D gene TRBD1, 5 bases. The CDR3 contains 16 residues. Trimming took off 2 bases at V and 6 bases at J, with 19 bases between the two ends. Germline CDR1 reads MDHEN; CDR2 reads SYDVKM.

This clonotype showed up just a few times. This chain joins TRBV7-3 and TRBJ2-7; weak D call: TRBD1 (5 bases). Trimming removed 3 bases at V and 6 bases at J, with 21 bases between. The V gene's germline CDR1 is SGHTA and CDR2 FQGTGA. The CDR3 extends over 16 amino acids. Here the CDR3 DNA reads TGTGCCAGCAGCTTTGAGGCCTCCTTAAGGGGTACCGAGCAGTACTTC. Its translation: CASSFEASLRGTEQYF. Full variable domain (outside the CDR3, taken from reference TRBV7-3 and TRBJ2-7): GAGVSQTPSNKVTEKGKYVELRCDPISGHTALYWYRQSLGQGPEFLIYFQGTGAADDSGLPNDRFFAVRPEGSVSTLKIQRTERGDSAVYLCASSFEASLRGTEQYFGPGTRLTVT.

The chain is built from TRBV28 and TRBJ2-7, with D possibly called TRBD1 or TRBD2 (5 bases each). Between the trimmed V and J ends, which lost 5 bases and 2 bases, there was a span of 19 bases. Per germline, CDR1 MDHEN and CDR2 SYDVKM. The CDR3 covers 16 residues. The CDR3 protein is CASSPRVRGLPYEQYF. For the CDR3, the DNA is TGTGCCAGCAGTCCGAGGGTTAGGGGCCTTCCCTACGAGCAGTACTTC.

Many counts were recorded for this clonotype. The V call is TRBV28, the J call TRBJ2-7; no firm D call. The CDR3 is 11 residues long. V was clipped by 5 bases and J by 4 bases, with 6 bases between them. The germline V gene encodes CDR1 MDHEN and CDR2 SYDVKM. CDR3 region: CASSPRYEQYF. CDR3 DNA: TGTGCCAGCAGTCCGAGGTACGAGCAGTACTTC.

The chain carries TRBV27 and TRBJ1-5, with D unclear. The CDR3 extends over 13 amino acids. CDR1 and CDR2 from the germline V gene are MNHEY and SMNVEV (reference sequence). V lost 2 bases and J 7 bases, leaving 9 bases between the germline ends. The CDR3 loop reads CASSLGGRQPQHF. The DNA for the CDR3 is TGTGCCAGCAGTTTAGGAGGTCGACAGCCCCAGCATTTT.

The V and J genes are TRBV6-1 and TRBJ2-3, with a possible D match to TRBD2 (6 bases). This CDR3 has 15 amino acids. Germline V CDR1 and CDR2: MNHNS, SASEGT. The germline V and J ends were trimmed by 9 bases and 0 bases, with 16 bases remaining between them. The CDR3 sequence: CASKRDLTSTDTQYF. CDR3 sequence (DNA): TGTGCCAGTAAAAGGGACTTAACTAGCACAGATACGCAGTATTTT.

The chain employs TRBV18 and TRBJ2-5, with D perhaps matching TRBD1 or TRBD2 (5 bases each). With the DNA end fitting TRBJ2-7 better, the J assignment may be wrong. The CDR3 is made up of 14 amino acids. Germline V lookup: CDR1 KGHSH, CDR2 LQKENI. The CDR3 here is CASSPLRGVGEQYF. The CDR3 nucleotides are TGTGCCAGCTCACCGCTTAGAGGGGTTGGCGAGCAGTACTTC.

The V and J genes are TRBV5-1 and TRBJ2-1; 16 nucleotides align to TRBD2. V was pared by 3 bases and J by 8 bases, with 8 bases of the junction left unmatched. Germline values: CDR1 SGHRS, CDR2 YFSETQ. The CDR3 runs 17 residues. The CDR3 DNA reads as TGCGCCAGCAGCTCCGGGACTAGCGGGAGGGCCGGGGATGAGCAGTTCTTC. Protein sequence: CASSSGTSGRAGDEQFF.